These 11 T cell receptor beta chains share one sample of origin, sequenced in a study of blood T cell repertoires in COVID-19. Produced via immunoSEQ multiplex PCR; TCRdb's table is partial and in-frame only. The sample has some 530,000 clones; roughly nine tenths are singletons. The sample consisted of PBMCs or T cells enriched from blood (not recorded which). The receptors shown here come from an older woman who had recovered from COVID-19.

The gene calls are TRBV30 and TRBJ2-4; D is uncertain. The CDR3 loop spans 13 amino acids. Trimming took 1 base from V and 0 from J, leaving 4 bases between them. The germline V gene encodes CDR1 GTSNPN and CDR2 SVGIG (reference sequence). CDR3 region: CAWSGVAKNIQYF. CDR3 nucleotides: TGTGCCTGGAGTGGAGTAGCCAAAAACATTCAGTACTTC. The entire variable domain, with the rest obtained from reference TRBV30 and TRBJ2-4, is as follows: SQTIHQWPATLVQPVGSPLSLECTVEGTSNPNLYWYRQAAGRGLQLLFYSVGIGQISSEVPQNLSASRPQDRQFILSSKKLLLSDSGFYLCAWSGVAKNIQYFGAGTRLSVL.

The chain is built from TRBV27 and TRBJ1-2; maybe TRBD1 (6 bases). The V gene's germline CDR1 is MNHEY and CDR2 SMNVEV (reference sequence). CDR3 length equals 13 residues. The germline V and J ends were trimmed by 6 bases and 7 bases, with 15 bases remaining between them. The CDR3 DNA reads TGTGCCAGCAGGTTACAGGGAGGGGGTGGCTACACCTTC. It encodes CASRLQGGGGYTF.

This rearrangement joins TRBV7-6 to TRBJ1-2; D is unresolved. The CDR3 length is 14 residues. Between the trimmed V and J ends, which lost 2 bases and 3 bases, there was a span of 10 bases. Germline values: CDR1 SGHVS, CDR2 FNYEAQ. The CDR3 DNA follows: TGTGCCAGCAGCTTATATGGGGAGGACTATGGCTACACCTTC. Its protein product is CASSLYGEDYGYTF.

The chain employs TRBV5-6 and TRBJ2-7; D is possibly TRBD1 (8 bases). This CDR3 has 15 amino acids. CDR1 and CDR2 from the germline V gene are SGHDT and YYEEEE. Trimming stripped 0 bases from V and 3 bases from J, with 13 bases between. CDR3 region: CASSLVQGGYYEQYF. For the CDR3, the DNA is TGTGCCAGCAGCTTGGTACAGGGGGGGTACTACGAGCAGTACTTC.

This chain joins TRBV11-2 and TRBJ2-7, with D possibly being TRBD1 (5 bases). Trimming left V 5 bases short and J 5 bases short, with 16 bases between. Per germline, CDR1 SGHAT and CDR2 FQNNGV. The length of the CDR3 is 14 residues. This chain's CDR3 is CASSNQGFLNEQYV. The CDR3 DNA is TGTGCCAGCAGCAACCAGGGTTTTCTGAACGAGCAGTACGTC.

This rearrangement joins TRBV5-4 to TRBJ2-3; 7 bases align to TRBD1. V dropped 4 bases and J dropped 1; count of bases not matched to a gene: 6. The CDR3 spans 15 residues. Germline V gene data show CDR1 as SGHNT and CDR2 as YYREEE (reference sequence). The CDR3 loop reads CASSADRPGTDTQYF. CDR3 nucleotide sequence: TGTGCCAGCAGCGCGGACAGGCCGGGCACAGATACGCAGTATTTT.

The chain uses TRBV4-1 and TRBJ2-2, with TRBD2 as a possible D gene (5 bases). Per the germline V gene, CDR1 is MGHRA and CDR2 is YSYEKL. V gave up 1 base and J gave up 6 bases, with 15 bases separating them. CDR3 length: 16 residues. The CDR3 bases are TGCGCCAGCAGCCAAGTGATTAGCGTTGAGGCCGGGGAGCTGTTTTTT. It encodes CASSQVISVEAGELFF.

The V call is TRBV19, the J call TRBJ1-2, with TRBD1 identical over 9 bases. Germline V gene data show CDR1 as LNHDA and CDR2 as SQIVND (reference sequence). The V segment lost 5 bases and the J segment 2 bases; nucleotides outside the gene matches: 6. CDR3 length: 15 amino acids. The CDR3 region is CASSPRQGGNYGYTF. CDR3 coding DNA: TGTGCCAGTAGTCCCCGACAGGGGGGGAACTATGGCTACACCTTC.

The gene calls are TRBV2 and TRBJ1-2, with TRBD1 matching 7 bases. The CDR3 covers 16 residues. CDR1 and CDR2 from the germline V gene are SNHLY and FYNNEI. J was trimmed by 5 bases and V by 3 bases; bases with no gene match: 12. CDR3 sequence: CASSEFNSQGEYGYTF. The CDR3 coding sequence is TGTGCCAGCAGTGAGTTTAATTCTCAGGGGGAATATGGCTACACCTTC.

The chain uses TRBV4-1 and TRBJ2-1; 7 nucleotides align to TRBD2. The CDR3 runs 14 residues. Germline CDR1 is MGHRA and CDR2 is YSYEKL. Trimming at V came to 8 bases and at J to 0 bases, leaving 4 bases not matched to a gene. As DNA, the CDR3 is TGCGCCAGCGCTCGGGGGGTCTCCTACAATGAGCAGTTCTTC. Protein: CASARGVSYNEQFF.

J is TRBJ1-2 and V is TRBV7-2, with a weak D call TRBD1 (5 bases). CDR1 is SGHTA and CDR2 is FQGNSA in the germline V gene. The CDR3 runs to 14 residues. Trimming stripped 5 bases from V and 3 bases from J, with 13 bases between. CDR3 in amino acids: CASSAGGSDYGYTF. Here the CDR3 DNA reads TGTGCCAGCAGCGCGGGGGGGTCAGACTATGGCTACACCTTC. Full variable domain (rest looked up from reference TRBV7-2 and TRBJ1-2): GAGVSQSPSNKVTEKGKDVELRCDPISGHTALYWYRQSLGQGLEFLIYFQGNSAPDKSGLPSDRFSAERTGGSVSTLTIQRTQQEDSAVYLCASSAGGSDYGYTFGSGTRLTVV.